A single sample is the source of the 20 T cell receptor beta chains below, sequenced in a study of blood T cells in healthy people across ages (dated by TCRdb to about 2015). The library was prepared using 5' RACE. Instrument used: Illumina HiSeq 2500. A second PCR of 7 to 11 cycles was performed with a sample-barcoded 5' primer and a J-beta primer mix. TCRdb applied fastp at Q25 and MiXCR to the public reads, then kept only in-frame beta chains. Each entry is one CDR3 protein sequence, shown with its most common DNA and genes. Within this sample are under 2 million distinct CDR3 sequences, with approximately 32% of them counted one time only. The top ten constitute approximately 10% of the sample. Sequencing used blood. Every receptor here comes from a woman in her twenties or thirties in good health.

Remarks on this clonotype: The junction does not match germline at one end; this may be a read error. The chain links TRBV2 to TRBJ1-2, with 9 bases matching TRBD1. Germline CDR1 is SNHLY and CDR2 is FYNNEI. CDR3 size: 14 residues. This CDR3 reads CVSRGDRGNYGYTF. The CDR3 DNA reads TGTGTCAGCAGGGGAGACAGGGGGAACTATGGCTACACCTTC.

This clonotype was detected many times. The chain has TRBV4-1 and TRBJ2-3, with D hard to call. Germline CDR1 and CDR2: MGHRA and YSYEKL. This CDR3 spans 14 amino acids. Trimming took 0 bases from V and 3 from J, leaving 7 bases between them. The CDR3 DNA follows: TGCGCCAGCAGCCAAGATGAAGCAACAGATACGCAGTATTTT. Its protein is CASSQDEATDTQYF.

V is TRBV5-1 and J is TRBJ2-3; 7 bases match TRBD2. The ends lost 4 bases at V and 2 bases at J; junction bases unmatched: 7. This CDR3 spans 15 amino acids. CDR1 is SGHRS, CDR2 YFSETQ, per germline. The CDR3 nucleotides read TGCGCCAGCAGCATGCCTAGCGGCAACACAGATACGCAGTATTTT. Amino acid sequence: CASSMPSGNTDTQYF.

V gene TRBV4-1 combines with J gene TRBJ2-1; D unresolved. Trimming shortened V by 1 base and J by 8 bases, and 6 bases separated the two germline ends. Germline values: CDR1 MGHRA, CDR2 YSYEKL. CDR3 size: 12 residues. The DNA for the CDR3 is TGCGCCAGCAGCCAAGGAGTGGATGAGCAGTTCTTC. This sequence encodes CASSQGVDEQFF.

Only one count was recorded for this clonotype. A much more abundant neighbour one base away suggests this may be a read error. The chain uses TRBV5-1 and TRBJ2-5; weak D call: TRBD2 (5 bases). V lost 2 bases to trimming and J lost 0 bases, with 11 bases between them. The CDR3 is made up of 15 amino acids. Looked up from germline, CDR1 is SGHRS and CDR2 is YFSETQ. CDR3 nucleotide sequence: TGCGCCAGCAGCTTCACTAGTGCGTACCAAGAGACCCAGTACTTC. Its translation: CASSFTSAYQETQYF.

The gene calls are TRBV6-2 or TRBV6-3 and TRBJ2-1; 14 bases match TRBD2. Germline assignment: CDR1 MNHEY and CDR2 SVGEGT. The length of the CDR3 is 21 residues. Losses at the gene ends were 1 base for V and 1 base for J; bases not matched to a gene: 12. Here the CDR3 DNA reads TGTGCCAGCAGTTACTTTCTTGGGACTAGCGGGAGTTGGCGGTCCTACAATGAGCAGTTCTTC. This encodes CASSYFLGTSGSWRSYNEQFF.

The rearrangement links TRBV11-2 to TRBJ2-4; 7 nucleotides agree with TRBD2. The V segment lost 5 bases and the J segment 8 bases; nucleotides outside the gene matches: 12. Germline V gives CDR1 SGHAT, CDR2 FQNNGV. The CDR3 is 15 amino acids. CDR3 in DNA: TGTGCCAGCAGCCAACGGGCCTCTCGGGAGGACATTCAGTACTTC. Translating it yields CASSQRASREDIQYF.

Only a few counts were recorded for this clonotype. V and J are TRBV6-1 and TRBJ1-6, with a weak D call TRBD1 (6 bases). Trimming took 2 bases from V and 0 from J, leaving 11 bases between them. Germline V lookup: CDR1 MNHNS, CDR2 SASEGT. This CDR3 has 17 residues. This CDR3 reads CASSETGFSSYNSPLHF. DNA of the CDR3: TGTGCCAGCAGTGAAACAGGGTTCAGCTCCTATAATTCACCCCTCCACTTT.

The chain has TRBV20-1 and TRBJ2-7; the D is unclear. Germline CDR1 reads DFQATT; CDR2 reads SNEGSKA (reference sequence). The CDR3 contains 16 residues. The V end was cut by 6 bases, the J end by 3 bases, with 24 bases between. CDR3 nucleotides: TGCAGTGCATCAGACGCAAACTACCATCCCAACTACGAGCAGTACTTC. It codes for CSASDANYHPNYEQYF.

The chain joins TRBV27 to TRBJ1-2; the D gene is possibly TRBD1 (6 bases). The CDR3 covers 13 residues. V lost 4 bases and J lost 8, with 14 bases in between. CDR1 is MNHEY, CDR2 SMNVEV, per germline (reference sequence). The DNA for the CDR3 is TGTGCCAGCAGTTCCAACAGGGTTCAGGGCTACACCTTC. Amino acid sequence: CASSSNRVQGYTF.

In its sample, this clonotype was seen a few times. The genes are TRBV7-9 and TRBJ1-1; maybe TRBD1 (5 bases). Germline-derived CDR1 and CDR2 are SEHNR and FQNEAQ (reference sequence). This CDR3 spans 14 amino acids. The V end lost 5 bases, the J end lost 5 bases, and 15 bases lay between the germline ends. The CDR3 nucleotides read TGTGCCAGCAGCCGCGATTTGGGGGGAACTGAAGCTTTCTTT. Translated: CASSRDLGGTEAFF.

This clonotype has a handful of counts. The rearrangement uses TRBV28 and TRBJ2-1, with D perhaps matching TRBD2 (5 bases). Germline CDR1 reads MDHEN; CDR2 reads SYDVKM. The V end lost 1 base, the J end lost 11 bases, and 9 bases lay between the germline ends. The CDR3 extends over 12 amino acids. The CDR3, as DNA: TGTGCCAGCAGTTTATCACGGGGAAAGCAGTTCTTC. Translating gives CASSLSRGKQFF.

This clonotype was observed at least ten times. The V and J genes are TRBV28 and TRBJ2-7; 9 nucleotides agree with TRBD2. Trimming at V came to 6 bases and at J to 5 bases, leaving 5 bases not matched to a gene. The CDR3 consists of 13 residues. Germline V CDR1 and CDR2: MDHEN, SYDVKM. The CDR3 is CASSLAGTDEQYF. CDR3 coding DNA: TGTGCCAGCAGCCTAGCGGGAACCGACGAGCAGTACTTC.

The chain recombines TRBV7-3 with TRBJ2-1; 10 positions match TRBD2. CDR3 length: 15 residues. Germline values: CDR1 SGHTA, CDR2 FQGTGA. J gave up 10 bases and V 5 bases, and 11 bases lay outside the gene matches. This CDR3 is CASSPGLAVPREQFF. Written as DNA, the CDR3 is TGTGCCAGCAGCCCCGGACTAGCGGTACCTAGGGAGCAGTTCTTC.

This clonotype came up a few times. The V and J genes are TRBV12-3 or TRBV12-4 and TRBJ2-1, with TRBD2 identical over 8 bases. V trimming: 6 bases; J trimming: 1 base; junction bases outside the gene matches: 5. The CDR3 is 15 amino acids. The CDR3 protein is CASSRSGESYNEQFF. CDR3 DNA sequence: TGTGCCAGCAGCCGTAGCGGGGAATCCTACAATGAGCAGTTCTTC.

DNA of the CDR3: TGCAGTGAAACTGGCGGAATGAACACTGAAGCTTTCTTT. Its translation is CSETGGMNTEAFF. This chain uses TRBV20-1 with TRBJ1-1; D is undetermined. The germline V and J ends were trimmed by 7 bases and 0 bases, with 12 bases remaining between them. Per germline, CDR1 DFQATT and CDR2 SNEGSKA (reference sequence). The CDR3 covers 13 residues.

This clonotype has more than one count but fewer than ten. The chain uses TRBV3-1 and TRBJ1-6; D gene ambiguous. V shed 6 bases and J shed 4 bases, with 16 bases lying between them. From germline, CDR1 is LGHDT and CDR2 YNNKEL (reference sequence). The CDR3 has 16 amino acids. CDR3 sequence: CASSQSDAIYNSPLHF. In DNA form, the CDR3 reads TGTGCCAGCAGTCAATCGGACGCAATTTATAATTCACCCCTCCACTTT.

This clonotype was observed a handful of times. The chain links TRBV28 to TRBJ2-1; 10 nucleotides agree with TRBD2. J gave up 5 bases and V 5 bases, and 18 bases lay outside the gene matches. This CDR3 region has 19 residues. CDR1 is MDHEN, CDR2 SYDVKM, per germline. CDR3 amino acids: CASSLLQSILAGQHNEQFF. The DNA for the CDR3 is TGTGCCAGCAGTCTCCTCCAATCCATACTAGCGGGACAACACAATGAGCAGTTCTTC.

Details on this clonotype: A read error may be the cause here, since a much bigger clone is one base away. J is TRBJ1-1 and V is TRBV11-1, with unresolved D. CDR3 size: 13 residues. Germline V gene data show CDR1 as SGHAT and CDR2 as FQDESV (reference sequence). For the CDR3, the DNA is TGTGCCAGCAGCTTATGGGAGAACACTGAAGCTCTCTTT. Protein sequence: CASSLWENTEALF.

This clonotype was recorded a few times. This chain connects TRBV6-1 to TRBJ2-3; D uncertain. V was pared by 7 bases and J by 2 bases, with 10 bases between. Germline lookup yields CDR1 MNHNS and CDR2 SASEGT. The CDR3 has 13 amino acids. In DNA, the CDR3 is TGTGCCAGCAACGAGAGATCCACAGATACGCAGTATTTT. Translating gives CASNERSTDTQYF.